This TCR beta chain originates from a study of blood T cell repertoires in COVID-19. Study at large: Donors in the United States, Italy and Spain gave samples during acute or convalescent COVID-19. PBMCs, B-cell-depleted T cells, or T cells provided the cDNA or gDNA that made up the material.

Per the germline V gene, CDR1 is LGHNA and CDR2 is YSLEER. The CDR3 has 16 residues. After removal of 3 bases from V and 6 bases from J, the junction contained 9 bases not matched to a gene. Original processing notes: Amplification of reference gene primers provided the estimated nucleated cell counts. Here immunoSEQ multiplex PCR was the method, and the copy in TCRdb shows in-frame clones only, minus some. V and J calls and clone size are those listed in that table; D and trimming were worked out from the DNA. Seen here are 40,000 to 65,000 clones, 85% to 90% observed once, and the top ten hold approximately 10%.

Sequenced sample: peripheral blood. The chain combines TRBV4-3 with TRBJ2-2, with TRBD1 matching over 8 bases. This sequence originates from a man aged 65 to 79 with active COVID-19. The CDR3 spells CASSQEWNRGSGELFF. CDR3 coding DNA: TGCGCCAGCAGCCAGGAGTGGAACAGGGGGTCCGGGGAGCTGTTTTTT.